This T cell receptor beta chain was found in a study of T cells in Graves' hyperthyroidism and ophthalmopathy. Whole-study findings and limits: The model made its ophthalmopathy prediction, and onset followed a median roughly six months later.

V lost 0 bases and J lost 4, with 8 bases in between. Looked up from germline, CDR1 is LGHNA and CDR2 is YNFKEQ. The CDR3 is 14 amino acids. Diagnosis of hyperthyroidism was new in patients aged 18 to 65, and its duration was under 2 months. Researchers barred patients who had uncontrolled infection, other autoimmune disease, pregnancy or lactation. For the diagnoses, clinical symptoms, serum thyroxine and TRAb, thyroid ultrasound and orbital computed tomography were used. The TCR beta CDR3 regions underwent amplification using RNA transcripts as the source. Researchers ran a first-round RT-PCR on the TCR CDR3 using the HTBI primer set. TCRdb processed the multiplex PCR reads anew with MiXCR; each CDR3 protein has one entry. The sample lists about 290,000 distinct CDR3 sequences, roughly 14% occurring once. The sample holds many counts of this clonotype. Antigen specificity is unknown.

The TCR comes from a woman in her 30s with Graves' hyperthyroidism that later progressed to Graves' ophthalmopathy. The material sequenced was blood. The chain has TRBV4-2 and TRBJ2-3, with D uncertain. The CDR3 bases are TGTGCCAGCAGCCAAGATCTTCGTGCAGATACGCAGTATTTT. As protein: CASSQDLRADTQYF.